These 25 T cell receptor beta chains were sequenced from one sample in a study of T cell repertoires in cytomegalovirus infection. One entry per CDR3 protein results from TCRdb running MiXCR on the reads. Of approximately 250,000 distinct CDR3 sequences listed, about 7% were seen once; the top ten hold roughly 6%. The source material was PBMCs. The receptors come from a human donor in good health (CMV status not recorded). Some clones in this sample may be carry-over from other donors' samples.

This clonotype was recorded at least ten times. The V and J genes are TRBV7-2 and TRBJ2-6, with 11 bases aligning to TRBD1. The CDR3 covers 20 residues. V shed 5 bases and J 4 bases; nucleotides not matched to a gene: 16. The germline CDR1 and CDR2 sequences are SGHTA and FQGNSA. CDR3 nucleotides: TGTGCCAGCAGCCTTGCCGGACAGGGGGCCCCTGATTGGGGGGCCAACGTCCTGACTTTC. The encoded protein is CASSLAGQGAPDWGANVLTF.

In this sample, this clonotype turned up many times. The CDR3 loop is CASSLSPGANQPQHF. In DNA form, the CDR3 reads TGTGCCAGCAGCTTAAGCCCTGGGGCCAATCAGCCCCAGCATTTT. The V and J genes are TRBV7-2 and TRBJ1-5; possible D gene TRBD1, 5 bases. CDR1 and CDR2 from the germline V gene are SGHTA and FQGNSA. This CDR3 is 15 amino acids long. V gave up 2 bases and J gave up 3 bases, with 11 bases separating them.

In this sample, this clonotype turned up many times. The J gene is TRBJ2-3, the V gene TRBV5-5, with 10 bases matching TRBD1. CDR3 length equals 15 residues. Germline loops: CDR1 SGHKS, CDR2 YYEKEE (reference sequence). The V segment lost 3 bases and the J segment 1 base; nucleotides outside the gene matches: 2. CDR3 in DNA: TGTGCCAGCAGCTGGGACAGGGGCCGCACAGATACGCAGTATTTT. Amino acid sequence: CASSWDRGRTDTQYF. Full variable domain (rest looked up from reference TRBV5-5 and TRBJ2-3): DAGVTQSPTHLIKTRGQQVTLRCSPISGHKSVSWYQQVLGQGPQFIFQYYEKEERGRGNFPDRFSARQFPNYSSELNVNALLLGDSALYLCASSWDRGRTDTQYFGPGTRLTVL.

This clonotype was counted between two and nine times. The V and J genes are TRBV20-1 and TRBJ1-5, with TRBD1 as a possible D gene (6 bases). V was trimmed by 4 bases and J by 3 bases, leaving 16 bases between them. The CDR3 has 15 residues. Germline CDR1 and CDR2: DFQATT and SNEGSKA (reference sequence). CDR3 sequence reads: CSAILGGTANQPQHF. The DNA of the CDR3 is TGCAGTGCTATATTAGGGGGGACGGCCAATCAGCCCCAGCATTTT.

The rearrangement links TRBV5-1 to TRBJ2-7, with no clear D. Trimming cost V 5 bases and J 2 bases, with 8 bases left between them. This CDR3 contains 12 residues. Germline V gene sequence: CDR1 SGHRS, CDR2 YFSETQ. The CDR3 here is CASRDGTYEQYF. The CDR3 DNA reads as TGCGCCAGCAGGGACGGCACCTACGAGCAGTACTTC.

This clonotype was seen ten or more times. This sequence joins TRBV30 and TRBJ2-6; 8 positions match TRBD1. Germline lookup yields CDR1 GTSNPN and CDR2 SVGIG (reference sequence). The CDR3 runs to 16 residues. V lost 8 bases, J lost 0 bases, and 9 bases stayed unmatched. For the CDR3, the DNA is TGTGCCGGAAACAGGGGGGTCATCTCTGGGGCCAACGTCCTGACTTTC. It translates to CAGNRGVISGANVLTF.

This clonotype was seen ten or more times. The chain has TRBV28 and TRBJ1-6; D uncertain. Germline CDR1 MDHEN, CDR2 SYDVKM. The CDR3 loop spans 17 amino acids. V shed 4 bases and J shed 7 bases, with 20 bases lying between them. CDR3 loop: CASSSPQAGDGNSPLHF. As DNA, the CDR3 is TGTGCCAGCAGTTCCCCCCAGGCGGGAGATGGGAATTCACCCCTCCACTTT.

The CDR3 is CSVAGTLNTEAFF. For the CDR3, the DNA is TGCAGCGTTGCCGGGACATTGAACACTGAAGCTTTCTTT. V is TRBV29-1 and J is TRBJ1-1, with D perhaps matching TRBD1 (6 bases). V gave up 4 bases and J gave up 0 bases, with 9 bases separating them. Germline V gives CDR1 SQVTM, CDR2 ANQGSEA. This CDR3 is built from 13 residues.

This clonotype was seen ten or more times. This chain uses TRBV7-2 with TRBJ1-2; D unresolved. Germline values: CDR1 SGHTA, CDR2 FQGNSA. The CDR3 covers 14 residues. The germline V and J ends were trimmed by 4 bases and 7 bases, with 16 bases remaining between them. The CDR3 coding sequence is TGTGCCAGCAGCTCGTCGGGTGGTGGTGGTGGCTACACCTTC. Translating gives CASSSSGGGGGYTF.

This clonotype was detected many times. The chain links TRBV5-1 to TRBJ1-1; D is ambiguous. The germline gives CDR1 SGHRS, CDR2 YFSETQ. Trimming removed 0 bases at V and 2 bases at J, with 14 bases between. The CDR3 sequence is 16 residues long. CDR3 sequence (DNA): TGCGCCAGCAGCTTGGAAGCCTCCACGGTTAACACTGAAGCTTTCTTT. Translating gives CASSLEASTVNTEAFF.

The gene calls are TRBV12-5 and TRBJ1-5, with D perhaps matching TRBD1 (5 bases). The V gene's germline CDR1 is LGHNT and CDR2 FRNRAP. The CDR3 sequence is 13 residues long. The V end lost 7 bases, the J end lost 6 bases, and 13 bases lay between the germline ends. CDR3 sequence (DNA): TGTGCTAGTGCCCAGGAGGGGCTTCAGCCCCAGCATTTT. Its protein product is CASAQEGLQPQHF.

This clonotype was detected ten times or more. The genes are TRBV27 and TRBJ2-7; the D call may be TRBD1 or TRBD2 (6 bases each). Per the germline V gene, CDR1 is MNHEY and CDR2 is SMNVEV (reference sequence). CDR3 length equals 13 residues. V lost 9 bases, J lost 5 bases, and 17 bases lay in between. The CDR3 here is CASRTGAWDEQYF. CDR3 in DNA: TGTGCCAGTCGGACGGGGGCTTGGGACGAGCAGTACTTC.

Ten or more counts support this clonotype. This chain joins TRBV20-1 and TRBJ2-5; D is tentatively TRBD1 or TRBD2 (5 bases each). The CDR3 consists of 12 residues. The V end was cut by 0 bases, the J end by 5 bases, with 7 bases between. Looked up from germline, CDR1 is DFQATT and CDR2 is SNEGSKA (reference sequence). The CDR3 region is CSARDWGETQYF. CDR3 in DNA: TGCAGTGCTAGAGATTGGGGGGAGACCCAGTACTTC.

Regarding this clonotype: A much larger clonotype is one base distant, so this may be a read error. This rearrangement joins TRBV29-1 to TRBJ2-5; D ambiguous. Germline assignment: CDR1 SQVTM and CDR2 ANQGSEA. The CDR3 is 12 residues long. CDR3 nucleotides: TGCAGCGTTGTCCTGCCCCAAGAGACCCGGTACTTC. Its protein is CSVVLPQETRYF.

This clonotype was observed many times. J is TRBJ2-2 and V is TRBV20-1; weak D call: TRBD1 (6 bases). Per the germline V gene, CDR1 is DFQATT and CDR2 is SNEGSKA (reference sequence). The CDR3 has 14 amino acids. Deletions cut 5 bases from V and 1 base from J, with 11 bases between. Written as DNA, the CDR3 is TGCAGTGCTGGGCGAGGGGGGAACACCGGGGAGCTGTTTTTT. Translated, it gives CSAGRGGNTGELFF.

This clonotype was found a few times. The chain combines TRBV6-2 or TRBV6-3 with TRBJ1-5; tentatively, D is TRBD1 (5 bases). This CDR3 has 14 residues. V shed 0 bases and J shed 5 bases, with 8 bases lying between them. Germline V gene sequence: CDR1 MNHEY, CDR2 SVGEGT. CDR3 loop: CASSYSGTHQPQHF. The CDR3 region has the DNA TGTGCCAGCAGTTACTCGGGGACCCATCAGCCCCAGCATTTT.

This clonotype occurred many times. The chain combines TRBV7-2 with TRBJ2-6; 11 bases are shared with TRBD2. Germline V CDR1 and CDR2: SGHTA, FQGNSA. The CDR3 extends over 17 amino acids. Trimming took 5 bases from V and 4 from J; bases not matched to a gene: 7. CDR3 DNA: TGTGCCAGCAGCGCGTTCCGACTAGCGGGGGGGGCCAACGTCCTGACTTTC. It is translated as CASSAFRLAGGANVLTF.

This clonotype was counted ten times or more. The chain links TRBV29-1 to TRBJ2-1; 7 bases match TRBD2. The J segment lost 5 bases and the V segment lost 2 bases, leaving 3 bases of the junction unmatched. The CDR3 covers 13 residues. Germline V gives CDR1 SQVTM, CDR2 ANQGSEA. The CDR3 here is CSVELAAHNEQFF. The DNA for the CDR3 is TGCAGCGTTGAACTAGCGGCCCACAATGAGCAGTTCTTC.

This clonotype was detected ten times or more. This chain links TRBV10-3 with TRBJ2-7; the match to TRBD2 covers 13 bases. Germline V gene data show CDR1 as ENHRY and CDR2 as SYGVKD. The CDR3 loop spans 15 amino acids. Trimming took 5 bases from V and 2 from J; bases not matched to a gene: 3. This chain's CDR3 is CAISSTSGGAYEQYF. The CDR3 DNA is TGTGCCATCAGTTCTACTAGCGGGGGGGCCTACGAGCAGTACTTC.

This clonotype was detected many times. The germline gene is not matched at one end of the junction; a read error may be the cause. The chain combines TRBV7-7 with TRBJ2-1, with 7 bases aligning to TRBD1. The CDR3 runs 14 residues. Per germline, CDR1 SSHAT and CDR2 FNYEAQ (reference sequence). The DNA for the CDR3 is TGTGCTAGCAGCTTAGGGACAGTATACAATGAGCAGTTCTTC. It translates to CASSLGTVYNEQFF.

V and J are TRBV5-6 and TRBJ2-2; D remains unclear. This CDR3 comprises 12 residues. Germline V CDR1 and CDR2: SGHDT, YYEEEE. Trimming took 0 bases from V and 8 from J, leaving 5 bases between them. The CDR3 reads CASSLASGELFF. The DNA of the CDR3 is TGTGCCAGCAGCTTGGCCTCTGGGGAGCTGTTTTTT. The full variable domain, its missing parts supplied by reference TRBV5-6 and TRBJ2-2, is DAGVTQSPTHLIKTRGQQVTLRCSPKSGHDTVSWYQQALGQGPQFIFQYYEEEERQRGNFPDRFSGHQFPNYSSELNVNALLLGDSALYLCASSLASGELFFGEGSRLTVL.

Ten or more counts support this clonotype. This chain connects TRBV18 to TRBJ1-1, with D tentatively TRBD1 (5 bases). The germline V and J ends were trimmed by 3 bases and 10 bases, with 9 bases remaining between them. This CDR3 spans 11 amino acids. Germline V gene sequence: CDR1 KGHSH, CDR2 LQKENI. The CDR3 is CASSPSGGAFF. CDR3 sequence (DNA): TGTGCCAGCTCACCGAGCGGGGGAGCTTTCTTT.

CDR3 loop: CASKQGGNTEAFF. CDR3 nucleotide sequence: TGTGCCAGCAAACAGGGTGGGAACACTGAAGCTTTCTTT. The V call is TRBV6-5, the J call TRBJ1-1, with TRBD1 as a possible D gene (6 bases). Germline V gene data show CDR1 as MNHEY and CDR2 as SVGAGI. Deletions cut 7 bases from V and 1 base from J, with 10 bases between. This CDR3 has 13 residues.

This clonotype was observed at least ten times. This sequence joins TRBV20-1 and TRBJ2-2; TRBD1 or TRBD2 may be the D gene (6 bases each). V lost 0 bases to trimming and J lost 1 base, with 9 bases between them. CDR1 and CDR2 from the germline V gene are DFQATT and SNEGSKA (reference sequence). The CDR3 has 15 amino acids. The CDR3 bases are TGCAGTGCTAGAGATGCGGGACAGAACACCGGGGAGCTGTTTTTT. Its protein product is CSARDAGQNTGELFF.

The V call is TRBV6-2 or TRBV6-3, the J call TRBJ2-2, with 7 bases identical to TRBD1. The J segment lost 1 base and the V segment lost 9 bases, leaving 14 bases of the junction unmatched. This CDR3 comprises 17 residues. CDR1 is MNHEY and CDR2 is SVGEGT in the germline V gene. The chain's CDR3 is CASGTWIGGLNTGELFF. The CDR3 region has the DNA TGTGCCAGTGGGACGTGGATAGGGGGCTTGAACACCGGGGAGCTGTTTTTT.